This T cell receptor beta chain came from a study of cytomegalovirus exposure and HLA in healthy donors. Whole-study findings and limits: In a later analysis, TCR association rates varied by HLA locus: DRB1 most, HLA-C fewest. Across all donors, roughly uniform sequencing depth was an assumption of the presence/absence analyses. By a later analysis, the bulk of CMV-associated TCR beta chains appeared HLA-restricted.

PCR amplification relied on 60 Vbeta primers (plus 13 Jbeta primers). Clones were read by immunoSEQ multiplex PCR, and TCRdb kept only the in-frame ones, dropping some. The sample contains 150,000 to 200,000 clones, roughly 74% of which appear only once. Those who donated were healthy bone marrow donors. On this clone itself: Its antigen remains unknown.

This CDR3 is built from 17 residues. The V end lost 3 bases, the J end lost 1 base, and 17 bases lay between the germline ends. Germline values: CDR1 LNHDA, CDR2 SQIVND (reference sequence). This clonotype was sampled from a woman in her forties in good health and CMV-seropositive. Sequenced material: PBMCs. The rearrangement uses TRBV19 and TRBJ2-3; a possible D gene is TRBD1 (6 bases). CDR3 nucleotides: TGTGCCAGTAGTATTCGGGGTAATCCAGGGGGCACAGATACGCAGTATTTT. Translated, it gives CASSIRGNPGGTDTQYF.